The 2 T cell receptor beta chains given below trace back to one sample, sequenced in a study of beta chain features in type 1 diabetes. Investigators reverse transcribed all isolated RNA, so they sequenced expressed TCRB transcripts. Sequencing used immunoSEQ multiplex PCR; TCRdb keeps in-frame clones, though not all of them. The sample shows 400,000 to 600,000 clones, around 30% of them seen only once. Sequenced: naive CD4+ T cells from blood. These receptor sequences come from a man younger than 30 in good health.

The chain joins TRBV30 to TRBJ2-7, with D maybe TRBD2 (5 bases). CDR1 is GTSNPN, CDR2 SVGIG, per germline (reference sequence). The CDR3 length is 11 residues. The V and J ends lost 6 bases and 7 bases respectively, with 13 bases between them. Here the CDR3 DNA reads TGTGCCTGTGAACAGCGGTGGGAGCAGTACTTC. It yields the protein CACEQRWEQYF. The entire variable domain, with the rest obtained from reference TRBV30 and TRBJ2-7, is as follows: SQTIHQWPATLVQPVGSPLSLECTVEGTSNPNLYWYRQAAGRGLQLLFYSVGIGQISSEVPQNLSASRPQDRQFILSSKKLLLSDSGFYLCACEQRWEQYFGPGTRLTVT.

The rearrangement joins TRBV19 to TRBJ2-3; a weak D match, TRBD2 (6 bases). This CDR3 region has 13 residues. Germline V gene lookup returns CDR1 LNHDA and CDR2 SQIVND (reference sequence). Deletions cut 3 bases from V and 4 bases from J, with 8 bases between. CDR3: CASSMGGSDTQYF. DNA of the CDR3: TGTGCCAGTAGTATGGGGGGATCAGATACGCAGTATTTT.